These 12 T cell receptor beta chains came from one sample sequenced in a study of blood T cells in healthy people across ages. For the second PCR, which ran for roughly 6 to 12 cycles, a sample-barcoded 5' primer and a J-beta primer mix were used. One entry per CDR3 protein, called by TCRdb with MiXCR from the 5' RACE reads. The profile shows about a million distinct CDR3 sequences, roughly 50% of them singletons. The specimen was blood. Receptor source: a man in his thirties or forties in good health.

The table lists this clonotype with a few counts. The chain links TRBV20-1 to TRBJ2-7; no reliable D call. V lost 0 bases and J lost 0, with 15 bases in between. CDR1 and CDR2 from the germline V gene are DFQATT and SNEGSKA (reference sequence). This CDR3 spans 16 amino acids. The CDR3 DNA reads as TGCAGTGCTAGAGAAGGCTGGCAGGCTTCCTCCTACGAGCAGTACTTC. It encodes CSAREGWQASSYEQYF.

This clonotype was recorded only once. One junction end does not reproduce the germline sequence, and a read error may be involved. The chain is built from TRBV3-1 and TRBJ2-5; 7 bases are shared with TRBD2. The CDR3 totals 16 residues. Per the germline V gene, CDR1 is LGHDT and CDR2 is YNNKEL (reference sequence). The CDR3 is CASSQDTWEGWETQYF. The CDR3 DNA is TGTGCCAGTAGCCAAGATACGTGGGAGGGATGGGAGACCCAGTACTTC.

This clonotype showed up just a few times. V usage is TRBV5-1 and J usage is TRBJ1-1; D is ambiguous. Trimming stripped 7 bases from V and 4 bases from J, with 20 bases between. The CDR3 is made up of 15 amino acids. Germline CDR1 and CDR2: SGHRS and YFSETQ. For the CDR3, the DNA is TGCGCCAGCGCCCCGGCGGTGGATATAGGCACTGAAGCTTTCTTT. Protein sequence: CASAPAVDIGTEAFF.

The V call is TRBV28, the J call TRBJ1-6, with D tentatively TRBD1 (5 bases). The CDR3 spans 16 residues. The germline V gene has CDR1 MDHEN and CDR2 SYDVKM. Trimming took 6 bases from V and 8 from J, leaving 20 bases between them. The CDR3 reads CASRGSGWQGYSPLHF. In nucleotides, the CDR3 is TGTGCCAGCAGGGGAAGCGGTTGGCAGGGATATTCACCCCTCCACTTT.

The chain has TRBV29-1 and TRBJ2-1; maybe TRBD1 (5 bases). This CDR3 spans 14 amino acids. Germline-derived CDR1 and CDR2 are SQVTM and ANQGSEA. V lost 4 bases, J lost 0 bases, and 10 bases lay in between. CDR3 region: CSVVLQDSYNEQFF. DNA for the CDR3: TGCAGCGTTGTATTACAGGACTCCTACAATGAGCAGTTCTTC.

In this sample, this clonotype turned up a few times. The rearrangement joins TRBV27 to TRBJ1-1; 9 bases map to TRBD1. V was clipped by 5 bases and J by 4 bases; unmatched bases: 5. The CDR3 is 14 amino acids. Germline CDR1 reads MNHEY; CDR2 reads SMNVEV (reference sequence). CDR3 sequence: CASSLGTGSTEAFF. In nucleotides, the CDR3 is TGTGCCAGCAGTCTTGGGACAGGGTCCACTGAAGCTTTCTTT.

The V and J genes are TRBV10-3 and TRBJ2-5; perhaps TRBD1 as D (5 bases). The V gene lost 11 bases and the J gene lost 3 bases, with 10 bases spanning the gap. The germline gives CDR1 ENHRY, CDR2 SYGVKD. The CDR3 contains 11 residues. DNA for the CDR3: TGTGCCGTAAGGGGTGAAGAGACCCAGTACTTC. It codes for CAVRGEETQYF.

A few counts support this clonotype. The CDR3: CASSLERGRWGEQYF. DNA for the CDR3: TGCGCCAGCAGCTTGGAGCGGGGTAGATGGGGGGAGCAGTACTTC. The gene calls are TRBV5-1 and TRBJ2-5, with 7 nucleotides matching TRBD2. Trimming took 0 bases from V and 11 from J; bases not matched to a gene: 13. Per the germline V gene, CDR1 is SGHRS and CDR2 is YFSETQ. The CDR3 is 15 residues long.

As DNA, the CDR3 is TGCGCCAGCAGCCGGATACTAGCGGACAATGAGCAGTTCTTC. This codes for CASSRILADNEQFF. The chain links TRBV4-3 to TRBJ2-1; 8 bases map to TRBD2. The germline V gene encodes CDR1 LGHNA and CDR2 YSLEER. The CDR3 runs 14 residues. V lost 4 bases and J lost 5; bases outside the gene matches: 4.

The V and J genes are TRBV5-1 and TRBJ2-7, with 9 bases that match TRBD2. Germline CDR1 SGHRS, CDR2 YFSETQ. The CDR3 runs 15 residues. The J segment lost 2 bases and the V segment lost 0 bases, leaving 3 bases of the junction unmatched. The CDR3: CASSLEPSGTYEQYF. CDR3 nucleotide sequence: TGCGCCAGCAGCTTGGAGCCTAGCGGGACCTACGAGCAGTACTTC.

CDR3 DNA: TGTGCCAGCAGTTACTCGGGTTGGAATGAGCAGTTCTTC. Translating it yields CASSYSGWNEQFF. V gene TRBV6-5 combines with J gene TRBJ2-1; no reliable D call. The V gene lost 0 bases and the J gene lost 7 bases, with 7 bases spanning the gap. This CDR3 comprises 13 residues. Germline V gene data show CDR1 as MNHEY and CDR2 as SVGAGI.

The genes are TRBV4-1 and TRBJ1-2; no reliable D call. Germline assignment: CDR1 MGHRA and CDR2 YSYEKL. The CDR3 spans 14 residues. V lost 1 base and J 8 bases, leaving 14 bases between the germline ends. The CDR3 protein is CASSQVAGQEGYTF. Here the CDR3 DNA reads TGCGCCAGCAGCCAAGTTGCTGGGCAGGAAGGCTACACCTTC.